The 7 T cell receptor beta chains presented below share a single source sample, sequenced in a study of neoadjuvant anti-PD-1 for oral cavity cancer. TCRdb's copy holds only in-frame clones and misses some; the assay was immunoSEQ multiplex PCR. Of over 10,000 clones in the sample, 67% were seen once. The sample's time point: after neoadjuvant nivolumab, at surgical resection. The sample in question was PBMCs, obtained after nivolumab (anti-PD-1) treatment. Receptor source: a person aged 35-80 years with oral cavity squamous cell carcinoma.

The CDR3 region is CASSYSMSNQPQHF. The CDR3 DNA is TGTGCCAGCAGTTACTCGATGAGCAATCAGCCCCAGCATTTT. This chain uses TRBV6-5 with TRBJ1-5; no clear D. The CDR3 extends over 14 amino acids. V lost 0 bases, J lost 1 base, and 4 bases lay in between. The germline gives CDR1 MNHEY, CDR2 SVGAGI.

DNA of the CDR3: TGTGCCAGCAGCGTAGTCCCGGGTTCCTACGAGCAGTACTTC. Translation gives CASSVVPGSYEQYF. This sequence joins TRBV9 and TRBJ2-7; no reliable D call. This CDR3 contains 14 residues. V shed 0 bases and J shed 1 base, with 8 bases lying between them. The germline gives CDR1 SGDLS, CDR2 YYNGEE.

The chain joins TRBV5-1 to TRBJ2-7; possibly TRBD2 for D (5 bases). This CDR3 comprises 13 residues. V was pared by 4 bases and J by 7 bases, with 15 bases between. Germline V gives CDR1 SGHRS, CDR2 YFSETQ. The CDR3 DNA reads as TGCGCCAGCAGCCATCCCATTTCGGGAGAGCAGTACTTC. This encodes CASSHPISGEQYF.

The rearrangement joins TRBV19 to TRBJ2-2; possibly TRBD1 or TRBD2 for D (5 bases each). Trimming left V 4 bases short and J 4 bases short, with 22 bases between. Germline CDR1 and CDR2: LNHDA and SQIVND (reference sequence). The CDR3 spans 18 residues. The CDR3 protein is CASSKGWGEGEFTGELFF. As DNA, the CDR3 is TGTGCCAGTAGTAAGGGGTGGGGCGAAGGGGAGTTCACCGGGGAGCTGTTTTTT. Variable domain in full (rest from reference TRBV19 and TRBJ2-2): DGGITQSPKYLFRKEGQNVTLSCEQNLNHDAMYWYRQDPGQGLRLIYYSQIVNDFQKGDIAEGYSVSREKKESFPLTVTSAQKNPTAFYLCASSKGWGEGEFTGELFFGEGSRLTVL.

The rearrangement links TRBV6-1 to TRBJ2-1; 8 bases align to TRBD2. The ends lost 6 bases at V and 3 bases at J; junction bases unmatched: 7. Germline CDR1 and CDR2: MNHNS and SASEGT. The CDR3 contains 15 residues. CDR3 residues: CASSEVAGSYNEQFF. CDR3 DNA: TGTGCCAGCAGCGAGGTAGCGGGAAGCTACAATGAGCAGTTCTTC.

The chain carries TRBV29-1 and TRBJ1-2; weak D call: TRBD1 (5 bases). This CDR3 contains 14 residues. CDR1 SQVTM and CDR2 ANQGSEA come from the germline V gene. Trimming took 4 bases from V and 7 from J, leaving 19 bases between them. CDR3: CSVAEAGEGTGYTF. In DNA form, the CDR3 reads TGCAGCGTTGCGGAGGCGGGGGAGGGCACTGGCTACACCTTC.

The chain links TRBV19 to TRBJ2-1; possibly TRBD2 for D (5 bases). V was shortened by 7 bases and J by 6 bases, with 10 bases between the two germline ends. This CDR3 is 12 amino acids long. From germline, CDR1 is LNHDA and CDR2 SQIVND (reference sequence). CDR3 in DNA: TGTGCCAGTAACGGGCGGGTCAATGAGCAGTTCTTC. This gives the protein CASNGRVNEQFF.